The 25 T cell receptor beta chains below come from one sample, sequenced in a study of cytomegalovirus exposure and HLA in healthy donors. The PCR contained 60 Vbeta and 13 Jbeta primers. Only in-frame clones appear in the TCRdb table, and some are missing; sequencing was by immunoSEQ multiplex PCR. This table holds about 65,000 clones, approximately 60% found once. The sample was PBMCs. These receptors were collected from a man between 25 and 39 years old in good health and CMV-seronegative.

The V gene is TRBV7-3, the J gene TRBJ1-1; D ambiguous. Trimming took 3 bases from V and 4 from J, leaving 12 bases between them. The CDR3 loop spans 14 amino acids. Germline CDR1 is SGHTA and CDR2 is FQGTGA. Here the CDR3 reads CASSLGGYSTEAFF. CDR3 nucleotides: TGTGCCAGCAGCTTGGGAGGCTATAGCACTGAAGCTTTCTTT.

The CDR3 loop is CASSLGTATHNSPLHF. For the CDR3, the DNA is TGTGCCAGCAGCTTGGGAACAGCAACCCATAATTCACCCCTCCACTTT. The chain combines TRBV5-8 with TRBJ1-6; D uncertain. The CDR3 covers 16 residues. Per the germline V gene, CDR1 is SGHTS and CDR2 is YDEGEE. V was shortened by 0 bases and J by 5 bases, with 12 bases between the two germline ends.

The J gene is TRBJ2-7, the V gene TRBV7-8, with 8 bases matching TRBD1. Germline V CDR1 and CDR2: SGHVS, FQNEAQ. The ends lost 6 bases at V and 0 bases at J; junction bases unmatched: 7. The CDR3 is 15 amino acids. The CDR3 DNA is TGTGCCAGCAGGGGCGGGGACAGGAGCTCCTACGAGCAGTACTTC. Translation: CASRGGDRSSYEQYF.

This chain links TRBV29-1 with TRBJ1-4, with a tentative D call TRBD1 (5 bases). Germline V CDR1 and CDR2: SQVTM, ANQGSEA. V was cut by 4 bases and J by 7 bases, with 7 bases left in between. This CDR3 region has 11 residues. CDR3 protein: CSVGQGEKLFF. In DNA, the CDR3 is TGCAGCGTTGGGCAGGGTGAAAAACTGTTTTTT.

CDR3 sequence (DNA): TGTGCCAGCAGCTGGGATAGGGATAGGGGCAATGAGCAGTTCTTC. This translates into CASSWDRDRGNEQFF. V and J are TRBV6-5 and TRBJ2-1; a possible D gene is TRBD1 (5 bases). Deletions cut 6 bases from V and 6 bases from J, with 18 bases between. The CDR3 is 15 residues long. Looked up from germline, CDR1 is MNHEY and CDR2 is SVGAGI.

This clone showed up just a few times. The gene calls are TRBV27 and TRBJ2-7, with 7 bases identical to TRBD1. This CDR3 comprises 14 residues. The V segment lost 5 bases and the J segment 2 bases; nucleotides outside the gene matches: 6. Germline CDR1 and CDR2: MNHEY and SMNVEV (reference sequence). The CDR3 sequence is CASSPQDRPYEQYF. The CDR3 DNA reads TGTGCCAGCAGTCCCCAGGACAGGCCCTACGAGCAGTACTTC.

The chain carries TRBV23-1 and TRBJ2-7; perhaps TRBD2 as D (6 bases). TRBV23-1 is reported as an ORF; its role is uncertain. Trimming pared 4 bases from V and 4 bases from J, leaving 11 bases between. This CDR3 is built from 13 residues. The chain's CDR3 is CASSLGGPYEQYF. CDR3 coding DNA: TGCGCCAGCAGTCTGGGGGGTCCTTACGAGCAGTACTTC.

The chain couples TRBV5-6 to TRBJ1-6; the match to TRBD1 covers 7 bases. V trimming: 4 bases; J trimming: 10 bases; junction bases outside the gene matches: 8. Germline-derived CDR1 and CDR2 are SGHDT and YYEEEE. There are 14 residues in the CDR3. CDR3 in DNA: TGTGCCAGCAGCACCGGGACAGTTAGGTCACCCCTCCACTTT. This encodes CASSTGTVRSPLHF.

J is TRBJ2-3 and V is TRBV15; D perhaps matches TRBD1 (6 bases). Germline CDR1 reads LNHNV; CDR2 reads YYDKDF (reference sequence). Trimming removed 0 bases from V and 6 bases from J, with 10 bases in between. The CDR3 runs to 14 residues. The CDR3 spells CATSRDSRGDTQYF. In nucleotides, the CDR3 is TGTGCCACCAGCAGAGATTCCAGGGGTGATACGCAGTATTTT.

The J gene is TRBJ2-5, the V gene TRBV6-1; D is possibly TRBD2 (6 bases). V lost 5 bases, J lost 0 bases, and 13 bases lay in between. Germline CDR1 MNHNS, CDR2 SASEGT. The length of the CDR3 is 15 residues. The CDR3, as DNA: TGTGCCAGCAGTAGAACTACTAGCTACCAAGAGACCCAGTACTTC. Protein product: CASSRTTSYQETQYF.

This clone was seen a few times. The rearrangement uses TRBV6-5 and TRBJ1-4, with 8 bases identical to TRBD1. Trimming at V came to 8 bases and at J to 8 bases, leaving 4 bases not matched to a gene. Germline V CDR1 and CDR2: MNHEY, SVGAGI. The CDR3 is 12 amino acids. The CDR3 loop reads CASGNRGEKLFF. The CDR3 DNA is TGTGCCAGCGGGAACAGGGGGGAAAAACTGTTTTTT.

This rearrangement joins TRBV7-7 to TRBJ2-2; 9 bases are a match to TRBD2. CDR3 length: 16 amino acids. Looked up from germline, CDR1 is SSHAT and CDR2 is FNYEAQ (reference sequence). After removal of 2 bases from V and 5 bases from J, the junction contained 6 bases not matched to a gene. CDR3 loop: CASSLNSAGGTGELFF. The CDR3 DNA sequence: TGTGCCAGCAGCTTAAATTCAGCGGGGGGAACCGGGGAGCTGTTTTTT.

V is TRBV5-4 and J is TRBJ1-5; tentatively, D is TRBD1 (6 bases). The V gene's germline CDR1 is SGHNT and CDR2 YYREEE (reference sequence). Trimming removed 5 bases at V and 6 bases at J, with 9 bases between. CDR3 length: 12 amino acids. CDR3 nucleotide sequence: TGTGCCAGCAGAGGGGGGGGTCAGCCCCAGCATTTT. Protein sequence: CASRGGGQPQHF.

The genes are TRBV2 and TRBJ2-3, with D unresolved. V gave up 6 bases and J gave up 0 bases, with 7 bases separating them. The CDR3 runs 13 residues. CDR1 and CDR2 from the germline V gene are SNHLY and FYNNEI. The chain's CDR3 is CASRAGSTDTQYF. CDR3 coding DNA: TGTGCCAGCAGAGCCGGGAGCACAGATACGCAGTATTTT.

The chain is built from TRBV15 and TRBJ2-3; 7 bases fit TRBD2. This CDR3 spans 16 amino acids. Looked up from germline, CDR1 is LNHNV and CDR2 is YYDKDF (reference sequence). Trimming removed 0 bases from V and 2 bases from J; junction bases left unmatched: 5. CDR3 sequence reads: CATSREVAGDTDTQYF. CDR3 DNA: TGTGCCACCAGCAGAGAAGTGGCGGGGGACACAGATACGCAGTATTTT.

This sequence joins TRBV7-6 and TRBJ2-2, with D unresolved. Trimming cost V 10 bases and J 5 bases, with 14 bases left between them. The germline V gene has CDR1 SGHVS and CDR2 FNYEAQ. This CDR3 has 13 residues. The CDR3: CAISLTQTGELFF. The CDR3 bases are TGTGCCATCTCACTTACCCAAACCGGGGAGCTGTTTTTT.

V is TRBV6-5 and J is TRBJ2-5; D call uncertain. Trimming left V 11 bases short and J 2 bases short, with 15 bases between. Germline assignment: CDR1 MNHEY and CDR2 SVGAGI. The CDR3 has 13 residues. The CDR3 nucleotides are TGTGCCTCTGCGCAGGTGTGGCAAGAGACCCAGTACTTC. This gives the protein CASAQVWQETQYF.

V usage is TRBV30 and J usage is TRBJ1-1; 9 bases are shared with TRBD1. The CDR3 totals 12 residues. Germline V gene data show CDR1 as GTSNPN and CDR2 as SVGIG (reference sequence). With 3 bases clipped from V and 6 bases from J, the junction kept 2 bases outside the gene matches. The CDR3 region has the DNA TGTGCCTGGAGGGGACAGGGCCCTGAAGCTTTCTTT. As protein: CAWRGQGPEAFF.

This chain connects TRBV6-1 to TRBJ1-2; tentatively, D is TRBD1 (5 bases). The CDR3 spans 14 residues. Germline values: CDR1 MNHNS, CDR2 SASEGT. V was shortened by 5 bases and J by 4 bases, with 14 bases between the two germline ends. The CDR3: CASSIALGAYGYTF. The CDR3 nucleotides read TGTGCCAGCAGTATTGCTTTAGGGGCCTATGGCTACACCTTC.

The chain carries TRBV19 and TRBJ2-1, with 8 nucleotides matching TRBD2. This CDR3 is built from 15 residues. The junction had 4 bases not matched to a gene; V was cut back by 0 bases and J by 6 bases. Germline values: CDR1 LNHDA, CDR2 SQIVND (reference sequence). The CDR3 DNA sequence: TGTGCCAGTAGTATAGACGGGGGGGCCGGCAATGAGCAGTTCTTC. It encodes CASSIDGGAGNEQFF.

The rearrangement joins TRBV7-8 to TRBJ2-7; TRBD1 is a possible D gene (5 bases). Looked up from germline, CDR1 is SGHVS and CDR2 is FQNEAQ. The V end lost 2 bases, the J end lost 3 bases, and 8 bases lay between the germline ends. The CDR3 consists of 13 residues. The CDR3 DNA follows: TGTGCCAGCAGCTTATCTCAGGGCTACGAGCAGTACTTC. Translating it yields CASSLSQGYEQYF. Full variable domain (outside the CDR3, taken from reference TRBV7-8 and TRBJ2-7): GAGVSQSPRYKVAKRGQDVALRCDPISGHVSLFWYQQALGQGPEFLTYFQNEAQLDKSGLPSDRFFAERPEGSVSTLKIQRTQQEDSAVYLCASSLSQGYEQYFGPGTRLTVT.

The gene calls are TRBV7-2 and TRBJ2-6, with TRBD2 matching 7 bases. With 0 bases clipped from V and 0 bases from J, the junction kept 8 bases outside the gene matches. The germline V gene encodes CDR1 SGHTA and CDR2 FQGNSA. The CDR3 has 19 amino acids. CDR3 sequence: CASSLALLRGSSGANVLTF. DNA for the CDR3: TGTGCCAGCAGCTTAGCGCTTTTGCGGGGGAGCTCTGGGGCCAACGTCCTGACTTTC.

There are a few counts of this clone. The rearrangement joins TRBV5-6 to TRBJ1-2, with a possible D match to TRBD1 (5 bases). Germline V gene sequence: CDR1 SGHDT, CDR2 YYEEEE. Trimming removed 5 bases at V and 4 bases at J, with 15 bases between. This CDR3 comprises 14 residues. The CDR3 spells CASRSQGGFYGYTF. CDR3 DNA sequence: TGTGCCAGCAGAAGTCAGGGAGGGTTCTATGGCTACACCTTC.

V is TRBV6-5 and J is TRBJ2-5; D possibly corresponds to TRBD2 (7 bases). The CDR3 is made up of 13 amino acids. V lost 6 bases and J lost 5, with 13 bases in between. Germline assignment: CDR1 MNHEY and CDR2 SVGAGI. The CDR3 nucleotides read TGTGCCAGCAGGAGGGGGGGCCGGGAGACCCAGTACTTC. Amino acid sequence: CASRRGGRETQYF.

This chain joins TRBV29-1 and TRBJ2-5, with 10 bases fitting TRBD2. Germline values: CDR1 SQVTM, CDR2 ANQGSEA. The V segment lost 7 bases and the J segment 4 bases; nucleotides outside the gene matches: 6. The CDR3 runs 13 residues. The CDR3 is CSAGQRGGETQYF. The CDR3 region has the DNA TGCAGCGCGGGGCAGCGGGGGGGAGAGACCCAGTACTTC.